This TCR beta chain was retrieved from a study of T-cell memory formation after mild COVID-19. This clonotype was seen at least ten times. V shed 3 bases and J shed 0 bases, with 9 bases lying between them. The CDR3 totals 15 residues. Germline V CDR1 and CDR2: SGHTA, FQGNSA. cDNA libraries for TCR alpha and TCR beta, carrying sample barcodes and UMIs, came from 5'RACE with constant-segment primers. TCRdb itself ran the 5' RACE reads through MiXCR, one entry per CDR3 protein. The sample lists around 370,000 distinct CDR3 sequences; under 25% were seen once. V gene TRBV7-2 combines with J gene TRBJ2-1; no firm D call. The sample comprised PBMCs or a T cell subset sorted from them (not recorded which). The TCR originated in an adult woman who had mild COVID-19 (a few samples of this study predate the infection). Cell type and time point are not known. Here the CDR3 DNA reads TGTGCCAGCAGCTTCGCTAAAAGCTCCTACAATGAGCAGTTCTTC. Translating gives CASSFAKSSYNEQFF. Filled out from reference TRBV7-2 and TRBJ2-1, the complete variable domain reads GAGVSQSPSNKVTEKGKDVELRCDPISGHTALYWYRQSLGQGLEFLIYFQGNSAPDKSGLPSDRFSAERTGGSVSTLTIQRTQQEDSAVYLCASSFAKSSYNEQFFGPGTRLTVL.